The 15 T cell receptor beta chains below were found in one sample sequenced in a study of OX40 agonist ivuxolimab in advanced cancers. This table comes from immunoSEQ multiplex PCR, and its TCRdb copy is limited to in-frame clones, with some not included. Of over 50,000 clones in the sample, approximately 86% were seen once. The specimen was CD4+ or CD8+ T cells sorted from blood, collected in a trial of the OX40 agonist ivuxolimab. These receptors were taken from an adult with an advanced solid tumor such as melanoma, head and neck, liver or kidney cancer.

This clone was found a few times. The chain recombines TRBV5-1 with TRBJ2-3; TRBD2 matches 14 bases. The V and J ends lost 0 bases and 6 bases, in that order; junction bases with no gene match: 3. In germline, CDR1 is SGHRS, CDR2 YFSETQ. The CDR3 runs 16 residues. As DNA, the CDR3 is TGCGCCAGCAGCTTGGGGACTAGCGGGGGGTCGGATACGCAGTATTTT. Translating it yields CASSLGTSGGSDTQYF.

The rearrangement joins TRBV30 to TRBJ1-2; TRBD1 agrees at 10 bases. The CDR3 spans 15 residues. V lost 3 bases to trimming and J lost 4 bases; unmatched junction nucleotides: 8. Per the germline V gene, CDR1 is GTSNPN and CDR2 is SVGIG (reference sequence). CDR3 amino acids: CAWRRYRTGGYGYTF. The CDR3 DNA reads as TGTGCCTGGAGACGATACAGGACAGGGGGCTATGGCTACACCTTC.

The CDR3 DNA is TGTGCCAGCAGTGGACGTTTATGGGAGACCCAGTACTTC. As protein: CASSGRLWETQYF. The chain uses TRBV6-1 and TRBJ2-5; no clear D gene. The CDR3 is made up of 13 amino acids. Germline V gene data show CDR1 as MNHNS and CDR2 as SASEGT. Trimming left V 4 bases short and J 5 bases short, with 11 bases between.

This chain links TRBV7-2 with TRBJ1-1; 10 bases align to TRBD1. This CDR3 comprises 16 residues. The germline CDR1 and CDR2 sequences are SGHTA and FQGNSA. The V gene end was trimmed by 6 bases and the J gene end by 0 bases; junction bases not matched to a gene: 7. The CDR3 here is CASRYGQGGMNTEAFF. CDR3 bases: TGTGCCAGCAGATATGGACAGGGGGGAATGAACACTGAAGCTTTCTTT.

This rearrangement joins TRBV11-2 to TRBJ2-1; 11 bases line up with TRBD2. With 1 base clipped from V and 10 bases from J, the junction kept 6 bases outside the gene matches. This CDR3 is built from 15 residues. The germline V gene has CDR1 SGHAT and CDR2 FQNNGV. The CDR3 spells CASSLVLAGGKEQFF. The CDR3 nucleotides are TGTGCCAGCAGCTTAGTTCTAGCGGGAGGTAAAGAGCAGTTCTTC.

This chain links TRBV7-9 with TRBJ2-1, with 8 positions matching TRBD2. Looked up from germline, CDR1 is SEHNR and CDR2 is FQNEAQ (reference sequence). This CDR3 contains 14 residues. J lost 3 bases, V lost 11 bases, and 9 bases had no gene match. The CDR3 is CAGHGLAGYNEQFF. For the CDR3, the DNA is TGTGCCGGTCACGGGCTAGCGGGCTACAATGAGCAGTTCTTC.

CDR3 residues: CASSLVGGATYNEQFF. In DNA form, the CDR3 reads TGTGCCAGCAGCTTAGTGGGGGGGGCCACCTACAATGAGCAGTTCTTC. V is TRBV7-2 and J is TRBJ2-1, with D possibly being TRBD2 (7 bases). The CDR3 covers 16 residues. Trimming pared 1 base from V and 2 bases from J, leaving 12 bases between. Germline CDR1 reads SGHTA; CDR2 reads FQGNSA.

This clone was recorded a few times. The chain combines TRBV12-5 with TRBJ1-2; D is possibly TRBD1 (6 bases). This CDR3 spans 13 amino acids. Between the trimmed V and J ends, which lost 8 bases and 3 bases, there was a span of 13 bases. Germline assignment: CDR1 LGHNT and CDR2 FRNRAP. Here the CDR3 DNA reads TGTGCTAGTCCGGGGGCATCCCACTATGGCTACACCTTC. Translating it yields CASPGASHYGYTF.

The table lists this clone with a count of one. The V call is TRBV28, the J call TRBJ2-3; 7 bases fit TRBD2. CDR3 length equals 11 residues. Trimming took 7 bases from V and 9 from J; bases not matched to a gene: 4. From germline, CDR1 is MDHEN and CDR2 SYDVKM. The CDR3 sequence: CASTLGGTQYF. The DNA of the CDR3 is TGTGCCAGCACCCTGGGAGGGACGCAGTATTTT.

The chain is built from TRBV28 and TRBJ1-5; D remains unclear. This CDR3 spans 16 amino acids. Germline CDR1 reads MDHEN; CDR2 reads SYDVKM. Trimming cost V 5 bases and J 6 bases, with 20 bases left between them. CDR3 in amino acids: CASSAWALLRGQPQHF. DNA for the CDR3: TGTGCCAGCAGTGCCTGGGCCCTCCTACGGGGTCAGCCCCAGCATTTT.

The CDR3 coding sequence is TGTGCCAGCAGTTCCCCGGCAGGGGGCGGCTACACCTTC. Residues: CASSSPAGGGYTF. V is TRBV27 and J is TRBJ1-2, with 8 nucleotides matching TRBD1. The germline V gene encodes CDR1 MNHEY and CDR2 SMNVEV (reference sequence). The V and J ends lost 4 bases and 8 bases, in that order; junction bases with no gene match: 6. The CDR3 has 13 amino acids.

The chain employs TRBV7-2 and TRBJ2-1; a weak D match, TRBD2 (6 bases). V gave up 1 base and J gave up 6 bases, with 13 bases separating them. This CDR3 spans 15 amino acids. Germline CDR1 and CDR2: SGHTA and FQGNSA. The CDR3 sequence: CASSLDAGTSNEQFF. The CDR3 DNA follows: TGTGCCAGCAGCTTAGACGCGGGGACGAGCAATGAGCAGTTCTTC.

This chain uses TRBV7-6 with TRBJ2-1, with 16 positions matching TRBD2. Germline V gene data show CDR1 as SGHVS and CDR2 as FNYEAQ. The CDR3 has 14 residues. Germline trimming cut 10 bases from V and 8 bases from J; bases unmatched to any gene: 5. The CDR3 region has the DNA TGTGCCACAGGGACTAGCGGGAGGGTCTATGAGCAGTTCTTC. It specifies CATGTSGRVYEQFF. Filled out from reference TRBV7-6 and TRBJ2-1, the complete variable domain reads GAGVSQSPRYKVTKRGQDVALRCDPISGHVSLYWYRQALGQGPEFLTYFNYEAQQDKSGLPNDRFSAERPEGSISTLTIQRTEQRDSAMYRCATGTSGRVYEQFFGPGTRLTVL.

The chain couples TRBV29-1 to TRBJ1-2; D is possibly TRBD1 (5 bases). The CDR3 extends over 16 amino acids. V gave up 1 base and J gave up 6 bases, with 21 bases separating them. Germline CDR1 is SQVTM and CDR2 is ANQGSEA. CDR3 bases: TGCAGCGTTGAAGTTTATTCCAGGACTATAGGGGATGGCTACACCTTC. It is translated as CSVEVYSRTIGDGYTF.

The chain joins TRBV18 to TRBJ2-2, with 11 bases fitting TRBD1. Germline CDR1 KGHSH, CDR2 LQKENI. V shed 6 bases, J shed 0 bases, and the junction held 6 bases outside the gene matches. CDR3 length: 17 amino acids. CDR3 sequence (DNA): TGTGCCAGCTCCCAAAGGGGACAGGGGGCGAACACCGGGGAGCTGTTTTTT. Protein sequence: CASSQRGQGANTGELFF.